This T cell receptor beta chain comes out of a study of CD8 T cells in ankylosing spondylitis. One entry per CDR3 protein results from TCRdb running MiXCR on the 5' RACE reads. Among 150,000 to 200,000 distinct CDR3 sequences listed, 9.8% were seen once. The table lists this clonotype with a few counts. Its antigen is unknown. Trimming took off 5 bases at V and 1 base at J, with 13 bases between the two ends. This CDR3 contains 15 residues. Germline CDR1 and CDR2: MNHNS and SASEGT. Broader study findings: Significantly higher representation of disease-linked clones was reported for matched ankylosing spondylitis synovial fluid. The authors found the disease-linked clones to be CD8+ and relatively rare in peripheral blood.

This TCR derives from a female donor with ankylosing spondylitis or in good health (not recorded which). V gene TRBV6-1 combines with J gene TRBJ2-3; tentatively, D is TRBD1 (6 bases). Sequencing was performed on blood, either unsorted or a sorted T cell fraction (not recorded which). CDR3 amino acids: CASSLWDTRTDTQYF. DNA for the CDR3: TGTGCCAGCAGTCTGTGGGACACTCGCACAGATACGCAGTATTTT.